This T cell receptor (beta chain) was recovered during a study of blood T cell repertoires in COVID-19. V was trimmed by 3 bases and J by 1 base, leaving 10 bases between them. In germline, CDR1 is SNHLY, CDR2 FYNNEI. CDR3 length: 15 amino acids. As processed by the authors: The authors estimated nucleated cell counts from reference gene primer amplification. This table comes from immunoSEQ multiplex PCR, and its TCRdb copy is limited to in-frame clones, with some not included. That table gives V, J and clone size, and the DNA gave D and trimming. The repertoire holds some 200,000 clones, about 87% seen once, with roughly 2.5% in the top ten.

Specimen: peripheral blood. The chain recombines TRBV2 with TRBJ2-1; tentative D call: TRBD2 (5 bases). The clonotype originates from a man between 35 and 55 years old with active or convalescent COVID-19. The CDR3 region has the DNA TGTGCCAGCAGTGATCCCAGCGGTTCCTACAATGAGCAGTTCTTC. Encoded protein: CASSDPSGSYNEQFF. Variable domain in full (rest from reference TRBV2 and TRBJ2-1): EPEVTQTPSHQVTQMGQEVILRCVPISNHLYFYWYRQILGQKVEFLVSFYNNEISEKSEIFDDQFSVERPDGSNFTLKIRSTKLEDSAMYFCASSDPSGSYNEQFFGPGTRLTVL.